This paragraph covers one TCR beta chain sequence. The antigen is not known. The data are from a study of T-cell memory formation after mild COVID-19. Whole-study results and caveats: Among contracting clones, CD4+ were mainly CM/EM and CD8+ enriched in EMRA.

TCRdb re-derived calls from the 5' RACE reads in MiXCR, one entry per CDR3 protein. Of about half a million distinct CDR3 sequences listed, 15% to 20% are singletons. Sequencing used PBMCs or a T cell subset sorted from them (not recorded which). This sequence originates from an adult woman who had mild COVID-19 (a few samples of this study predate the infection). Cell type and time point are not known.

This CDR3 reads CASSLGGTGADTQYF. DNA for the CDR3: TGCGCCAGCAGCTTGGGGGGGACAGGGGCAGATACGCAGTATTTT. The rearrangement joins TRBV5-1 to TRBJ2-3; 10 bases line up with TRBD1. This CDR3 has 15 residues. J gave up 4 bases and V 0 bases, and 2 bases lay outside the gene matches. The germline gives CDR1 SGHRS, CDR2 YFSETQ.